Listed below are T cell receptor beta chains from one sample, sequenced in a study of radiation and T cells in renal cell carcinoma. Generated by immunoSEQ multiplex PCR, the TCRdb table keeps only in-frame clones and is missing some. The sample shows 70,000 or so clones, roughly 82% of them seen only once. Sequenced material: blood, taken from a patient whose treatment included radiotherapy and nephrectomy. Receptor source: a man in his 60s with renal cell carcinoma. Each CDR3 is given with its conserved first and last residue. A D gene is named only where the DNA matches it firmly. Expanded clones are given a class, and other clones once, few, many or no size at all.

V: TRBV28
size: .
J: TRBJ2-1
D: TRBD1
DNA: TGTGCCAGCAGTCAAACAGGGGGAGCCTACAATGAGCAGTTCTTC
CDR3: CASSQTGGAYNEQFF

V: TRBV28
size: .
J: TRBJ1-5
D: .
DNA: TGTGCCAGCAGTTTATTGGACACTATGCAGCCCCAGCATTTT
CDR3: CASSLLDTMQPQHF

V: TRBV5-4
size: .
J: TRBJ2-3
D: .
DNA: TGTGCCAGCAAGACAGATACTAGCACAGATACGCAGTATTTT
CDR3: CASKTDTSTDTQYF

V: TRBV11-2
size: few
J: TRBJ2-7
D: .
DNA: TGTGCCAGCAGCTCCACCCAGACAGGGAGGAAGCAGTACTTC
CDR3: CASSSTQTGRKQYF

V: TRBV5-6
size: .
J: TRBJ2-1
D: TRBD2
DNA: TGTGCCAGCAGCTTAAGTAGACTAGCGGGAGGGTATGGTGAGCAGTTCTTC
CDR3: CASSLSRLAGGYGEQFF

V: TRBV5-1
size: .
J: TRBJ2-7
D: .
DNA: TGCGCCAGCAGCAGAACAGGGTACGACGAGCAGTACTTC
CDR3: CASSRTGYDEQYF

V: TRBV9
size: .
J: TRBJ1-2
D: .
DNA: TGTGCCAGCAGCTTCCGACAGAATTATGGCTACACCTTC
CDR3: CASSFRQNYGYTF

V: TRBV10-3
size: once
J: TRBJ2-2
D: .
DNA: TGTGCCATCACCCCGGTGGTAGGGATCACCGGGGAGCTGTTTTTT
CDR3: CAITPVVGITGELFF

V: TRBV5-5
size: .
J: TRBJ1-1
D: .
DNA: TGTGCCAGCAGCTTAAGCTGGGGCCGCGGGGGAGTCACTGAAGCTTTCTTT
CDR3: CASSLSWGRGGVTEAFF

V: TRBV4-1
size: .
J: TRBJ2-7
D: .
DNA: TGCGCCAGCAGCCAACCCGTCCGGGAAAAAAACTACGAGCAGTACTTC
CDR3: CASSQPVREKNYEQYF

V: TRBV2
size: .
J: TRBJ2-1
D: .
DNA: TGTGCCAGCAGTGTAGGATCCCATGAGCAGTTCTTC
CDR3: CASSVGSHEQFF

V: TRBV5-1
size: .
J: TRBJ2-1
D: TRBD2
DNA: TGCGCCAGCAGCGCGGGACTAGGGGACAATGAGCAGTTCTTC
CDR3: CASSAGLGDNEQFF

V: TRBV6-6
size: .
J: TRBJ2-3
D: .
DNA: TGTGCCAGCAGTAATGTGGGCGGGCTAGCTGGCGATACGCAGTATTTT
CDR3: CASSNVGGLAGDTQYF

V: TRBV11-2
size: .
J: TRBJ2-7
D: .
DNA: TGTGCCAGCAGCCTCTTCCGATACGAGCAGTACTTC
CDR3: CASSLFRYEQYF

V: TRBV29-1
size: .
J: TRBJ2-1
D: .
DNA: TGCAGCGTTGACCCAGCCCAGTCGGGTGAGCAGTTCTTC
CDR3: CSVDPAQSGEQFF

V: TRBV6-6
size: .
J: TRBJ1-3
D: .
DNA: TGTGCCAGCAGTTACAGGATTAGCTCTGGAAACACCATATATTTT
CDR3: CASSYRISSGNTIYF

V: TRBV7-6
size: .
J: TRBJ2-2
D: .
DNA: TGTGCCAGCAGCTTAGATTACCTTGGCAACACCGGGGAGCTGTTTTTT
CDR3: CASSLDYLGNTGELFF

V: TRBV6-5
size: .
J: TRBJ2-7
D: .
DNA: TGTGCCAGCATTAAGCCGGGCCGACCCTACGAGCAGTACTTC
CDR3: CASIKPGRPYEQYF

V: TRBV11-2
size: few
J: TRBJ1-2
D: .
DNA: TGTGCCAGCAGCTTAGATTGGACTCTTACAGGCGATGGCTACACCTTC
CDR3: CASSLDWTLTGDGYTF

V: TRBV19
size: .
J: TRBJ1-4
D: .
DNA: TGTGCCAGTAGAATAGGACCAGCAACTAATGAAAAACTGTTTTTT
CDR3: CASRIGPATNEKLFF

V: TRBV19
size: .
J: TRBJ2-3
D: .
DNA: TGTGCCAGTAGGAGTCAGGGGTCCACCACAGATACGCAGTATTTT
CDR3: CASRSQGSTTDTQYF

V: TRBV2
size: .
J: TRBJ2-1
D: .
DNA: TGTGCCAGCAGTGAAGCCAACGGGGGAGAGCAGTTCTTC
CDR3: CASSEANGGEQFF

V: TRBV27
size: .
J: TRBJ1-1
D: .
DNA: TGTGCCAGCAGCCCCCTTGGGGTGAACACTGAAGCTTTCTTT
CDR3: CASSPLGVNTEAFF

V: TRBV19
size: many
J: TRBJ2-5
D: .
DNA: TGTGCCAGTAGGACGACAGGACAAGAGACCCAGTACTTC
CDR3: CASRTTGQETQYF

V: TRBV28
size: .
J: TRBJ1-2
D: .
DNA: TGTGCCAGCAGTTATACTGCGGACGTCTATGGCTACACCTTC
CDR3: CASSYTADVYGYTF

V: TRBV2
size: .
J: TRBJ1-3
D: .
DNA: TGTGCCAGCAGTACGAGACCGGCCTCTGGAAACACCATATATTTT
CDR3: CASSTRPASGNTIYF

V: TRBV9
size: .
J: TRBJ1-3
D: .
DNA: TGTGCCAGCAGCGTAGAGTCGGAGAGCTCTGGAAACACCATATATTTT
CDR3: CASSVESESSGNTIYF

V: TRBV7-2
size: once
J: TRBJ2-5
D: .
DNA: TGTGCCAGCAGCTTAGGAGGTTACACCCTCGGTGAGACCCAGTACTTC
CDR3: CASSLGGYTLGETQYF

V: TRBV29-1
size: .
J: TRBJ2-5
D: .
DNA: TGCAGCGGAGTCGTGGGTAAGACCCAGTACTTC
CDR3: CSGVVGKTQYF

V: TRBV6-1
size: .
J: TRBJ2-1
D: .
DNA: TGTGCCAGCAGTCTTAGGGGCCTCTACAATGAGCAGTTCTTC
CDR3: CASSLRGLYNEQFF

V: TRBV10-2
size: few
J: TRBJ2-7
D: .
DNA: TGCGCCACATCAGGTAACAAGTACTTC
CDR3: CATSGNKYF

V: TRBV11-2
size: .
J: TRBJ2-7
D: .
DNA: TGTGCCAGCAGCTTGCACTACGAGCAGTACTTC
CDR3: CASSLHYEQYF

V: TRBV5-1
size: .
J: TRBJ1-1
D: .
DNA: TGCGCCAGCAGCTTGGGTAACAGGGTTCCCACTGAAGCTTTCTTT
CDR3: CASSLGNRVPTEAFF

V: TRBV10-3
size: .
J: TRBJ2-3
D: .
DNA: TGTGCCATCAGCCCACAAACAGGGTCGGAAGATACGCAGTATTTT
CDR3: CAISPQTGSEDTQYF

V: TRBV7-9
size: once
J: TRBJ1-4
D: TRBD1
DNA: TGTGCCAGCAGCTCGACCACCGGGACAGGGGGCGAAAAACTGTTTTTT
CDR3: CASSSTTGTGGEKLFF

V: TRBV18
size: few
J: TRBJ2-2
D: TRBD1
DNA: TGTGCCAGCTCACTCGGGACAGGCCTCACCGGGGAGCTGTTTTTT
CDR3: CASSLGTGLTGELFF

V: TRBV27
size: .
J: TRBJ1-5
D: .
DNA: TGTGCCAGCAGTTTCGGCAGGGGCCAGCCCCAGCATTTT
CDR3: CASSFGRGQPQHF

V: TRBV19
size: .
J: TRBJ1-4
D: TRBD1
DNA: TGTGCCAGTAGTGGGACCACAGGGGCGGCTAATGAAAAACTGTTTTTT
CDR3: CASSGTTGAANEKLFF

V: TRBV19
size: .
J: TRBJ1-2
D: .
DNA: TGTGCCAGTAGCCCCTACGGGGAAAGTTATGGCTACACCTTC
CDR3: CASSPYGESYGYTF

V: TRBV9
size: .
J: TRBJ1-3
D: .
DNA: TGTGCCAGCAGCGTAGTGTCAGGTGGAAACACCATATATTTT
CDR3: CASSVVSGGNTIYF

V: TRBV4-1
size: .
J: TRBJ1-5
D: .
DNA: TGCGCCAGCAGCCAAGAAGGGGTCGGGCTAGGTCAGCCCCAGCATTTT
CDR3: CASSQEGVGLGQPQHF

V: TRBV7-9
size: .
J: TRBJ2-3
D: .
DNA: TGTGCCAGCAGCCCCGGGTGGGGGGACCCCCGAACGGATACGCAGTATTTT
CDR3: CASSPGWGDPRTDTQYF

V: TRBV7-9
size: .
J: TRBJ2-5
D: TRBD2
DNA: TGTGCCAGCAGCTCCATTCCCCCCCGGGGAGGGGCCCAGTACTTC
CDR3: CASSSIPPRGGAQYF

V: TRBV6-5
size: .
J: TRBJ1-4
D: .
DNA: TGTGCCAGCACGGAGGGTAATGAAAAACTGTTTTTT
CDR3: CASTEGNEKLFF

V: TRBV28
size: once
J: TRBJ2-1
D: TRBD1
DNA: TGTGCCAGCAGTGCCCGGGACAGGGACGGTGATGAGCAGTTCTTC
CDR3: CASSARDRDGDEQFF

V: TRBV30
size: .
J: TRBJ2-7
D: .
DNA: TGTGCCTGGAGTGGAGGATCCTACTACGAGCAGTACTTC
CDR3: CAWSGGSYYEQYF

V: TRBV5-1
size: .
J: TRBJ2-7
D: TRBD2
DNA: TGCGCCAGCAGCACGGGACTAGCAAGCTCCTACGAGCAGTACTTC
CDR3: CASSTGLASSYEQYF

V: TRBV16
size: .
J: TRBJ2-5
D: .
DNA: TGTGCCAGCAGCCAAAGTGGTGAGGGGCAGACCCAGTACTTC
CDR3: CASSQSGEGQTQYF

V: TRBV19
size: .
J: TRBJ2-1
D: .
DNA: TGTGCCAGTACCGCGCCCGGGGTGGCGAATGAGCAGTTCTTC
CDR3: CASTAPGVANEQFF